This entry lists 24 T cell receptor beta chains sequenced from one sample in a study of blood T cell repertoires in COVID-19. Method: immunoSEQ multiplex PCR; TCRdb's copy keeps in-frame clones and lacks some. Of 140,000 to 150,000 clones in the sample, roughly 84% were seen once. The sample was PBMCs or T cells enriched from blood (not recorded which). These receptors came from a woman in her 50s who had been exposed to COVID-19.

The J gene is TRBJ2-2, the V gene TRBV2; D remains unclear. V gave up 8 bases and J gave up 5 bases, with 6 bases separating them. The CDR3 loop spans 11 amino acids. From germline, CDR1 is SNHLY and CDR2 FYNNEI. This chain's CDR3 is CASRRTGELFF. The CDR3 nucleotides are TGTGCCAGCCGCCGGACCGGGGAGCTGTTTTTT.

The sample holds many counts of this clone. The gene calls are TRBV7-8 and TRBJ1-2, with TRBD1 as a possible D gene (5 bases). CDR1 is SGHVS and CDR2 is FQNEAQ in the germline V gene. V shed 1 base and J shed 5 bases, with 8 bases lying between them. This CDR3 contains 13 residues. The CDR3, as DNA: TGTGCCAGCAGCTTAGGGGAGGGGTATGGCTACACCTTC. Protein sequence: CASSLGEGYGYTF.

In this sample, this clone turned up once. The V and J genes are TRBV5-1 and TRBJ2-1; D is possibly TRBD2 (6 bases). The germline V gene has CDR1 SGHRS and CDR2 YFSETQ. The V gene lost 0 bases and the J gene lost 5 bases, with 9 bases spanning the gap. The length of the CDR3 is 14 residues. CDR3 coding DNA: TGCGCCAGCAGCTTGGGTCTAGCGAACAATGAGCAGTTCTTC. Translating gives CASSLGLANNEQFF.

This clone was detected only once. This chain connects TRBV29-1 to TRBJ2-3; a weak D match, TRBD1 (5 bases). Germline V gene data show CDR1 as SQVTM and CDR2 as ANQGSEA. The CDR3 totals 17 residues. With 4 bases removed from V and 2 bases from J, the gap between germline ends came to 22 bases. CDR3 coding DNA: TGCAGCGTTGCCCGGTTCGCAGGGTACGAAGCCACAGATACGCAGTATTTT. It translates to CSVARFAGYEATDTQYF.

This clone was detected a few times. The CDR3 sequence is CASSFTLRASSYNEQFF. CDR3 bases: TGTGCCAGCAGCTTTACTTTGCGGGCGAGCTCCTACAATGAGCAGTTCTTC. The rearrangement links TRBV7-2 to TRBJ2-1; D possibly corresponds to TRBD2 (5 bases). Germline CDR1 is SGHTA and CDR2 is FQGNSA. Trimming left V 3 bases short and J 0 bases short, with 15 bases between. The CDR3 has 17 residues.

The J gene is TRBJ2-6, the V gene TRBV9, with D unresolved. V dropped 4 bases and J dropped 0 bases, with 8 bases sitting between them. The CDR3 contains 15 residues. Germline assignment: CDR1 SGDLS and CDR2 YYNGEE. The CDR3: CASSQSGSGANVLTF. In DNA, the CDR3 is TGTGCCAGCAGCCAGTCAGGCTCTGGGGCCAACGTCCTGACTTTC.

The V gene is TRBV5-6, the J gene TRBJ1-6; D possibly corresponds to TRBD1 (6 bases). The germline V gene has CDR1 SGHDT and CDR2 YYEEEE. This CDR3 is built from 16 residues. Trimming pared 3 bases from V and 0 bases from J, leaving 10 bases between. The CDR3: CASSSTGSSYNSPLHF. In nucleotides, the CDR3 is TGTGCCAGCAGCTCCACAGGGTCCTCCTATAATTCACCCCTCCACTTT.

A single count supports this clone. The V gene is TRBV4-1, the J gene TRBJ1-2, with unresolved D. The CDR3 runs to 13 residues. Germline V CDR1 and CDR2: MGHRA, YSYEKL. Between the trimmed V and J ends, which lost 4 bases and 4 bases, there was a span of 10 bases. Here the CDR3 reads CASSPRSGYGYTF. CDR3 coding DNA: TGCGCCAGCAGCCCCCGATCCGGCTATGGCTACACCTTC.

This chain joins TRBV7-9 and TRBJ1-1; TRBD1 agrees at 7 bases. From germline, CDR1 is SEHNR and CDR2 FQNEAQ (reference sequence). V lost 7 bases to trimming and J lost 3 bases; unmatched junction nucleotides: 2. The CDR3 contains 12 residues. This CDR3 reads CASTGGDTEAFF. As DNA, the CDR3 is TGTGCCAGCACAGGGGGGGACACTGAAGCTTTCTTT. The full variable domain, completed using reference TRBV7-9 and TRBJ1-1, is DTGVSQNPRHKITKRGQNVTFRCDPISEHNRLYWYRQTLGQGPEFLTYFQNEAQLEKSRLLSDRFSAERPKGSFSTLEIQRTEQGDSAMYLCASTGGDTEAFFGQGTRLTVV.

Only a few counts were recorded for this clone. The chain recombines TRBV10-2 with TRBJ2-2; 10 nucleotides line up with TRBD2. Germline V CDR1 and CDR2: WSHSY, SAAADI. V lost 6 bases and J lost 0; bases outside the gene matches: 13. The CDR3 has 19 amino acids. The CDR3 nucleotides are TGCGCCAGCAGCCTACTAGCGGGGCGGACAGTTTCGAACACCGGGGAGCTGTTTTTT. It codes for CASSLLAGRTVSNTGELFF.

This clone was recorded a few times. The genes are TRBV28 and TRBJ2-7, with 9 bases matching TRBD2. The CDR3 is made up of 13 amino acids. CDR1 and CDR2 from the germline V gene are MDHEN and SYDVKM. J gave up 3 bases and V 7 bases, and 4 bases lay outside the gene matches. The CDR3 bases are TGTGCCAGCAAGCCTAGCGGGGACTACGAGCAGTACTTC. This gives the protein CASKPSGDYEQYF.

This chain joins TRBV19 and TRBJ2-2; maybe TRBD2 (6 bases). Germline V gene lookup returns CDR1 LNHDA and CDR2 SQIVND (reference sequence). The CDR3 loop spans 15 amino acids. The V end lost 5 bases, the J end lost 7 bases, and 17 bases lay between the germline ends. The CDR3 DNA reads TGTGCCAGTAGTGCGGGCGGGACTCAAATCGGGGAGCTGTTTTTT. The encoded protein is CASSAGGTQIGELFF.

The chain employs TRBV5-1 and TRBJ2-5; 7 nucleotides line up with TRBD1. The length of the CDR3 is 15 residues. The ends lost 4 bases at V and 2 bases at J; junction bases unmatched: 8. Looked up from germline, CDR1 is SGHRS and CDR2 is YFSETQ. In DNA form, the CDR3 reads TGCGCCAGCAGCCCCGGACAGGACTTGCAAGAGACCCAGTACTTC. Translation: CASSPGQDLQETQYF.

In nucleotides, the CDR3 is TGTGCCAGCAGTAGACAGATGAACACTGAAGCTTTCTTT. It translates to CASSRQMNTEAFF. The gene calls are TRBV6-4 and TRBJ1-1; D perhaps matches TRBD1 (5 bases). Germline loops: CDR1 MRHNA, CDR2 SNTAGT. The V and J ends lost 5 bases and 0 bases respectively, with 7 bases between them. CDR3 length equals 13 residues.

This sequence joins TRBV10-3 and TRBJ2-1, with D possibly being TRBD1 (5 bases). The CDR3 spans 14 residues. The germline V gene has CDR1 ENHRY and CDR2 SYGVKD. V lost 6 bases and J 0 bases, leaving 9 bases between the germline ends. This CDR3 is CAIRPDNSYNEQFF. CDR3 in DNA: TGTGCCATCAGGCCGGACAACTCCTACAATGAGCAGTTCTTC.

This chain links TRBV2 with TRBJ1-2; D possibly corresponds to TRBD1 (6 bases). V lost 10 bases, J lost 0 bases, and 12 bases lay in between. The CDR3 is 13 residues long. Germline V gene lookup returns CDR1 SNHLY and CDR2 FYNNEI. The chain's CDR3 is CATQWTANYGYTF. For the CDR3, the DNA is TGTGCCACCCAGTGGACAGCTAACTATGGCTACACCTTC.

The chain joins TRBV10-2 to TRBJ2-5, with a possible D match to TRBD2 (6 bases). There are 14 residues in the CDR3. Trimming took 3 bases from V and 5 from J, leaving 13 bases between them. CDR1 is WSHSY and CDR2 is SAAADI in the germline V gene. In nucleotides, the CDR3 is TGCGCCAGCAGTGATCCTAGCGTCAGGGAGACCCAGTACTTC. Amino acids: CASSDPSVRETQYF.

This rearrangement joins TRBV7-8 to TRBJ1-5; 8 nucleotides agree with TRBD1. This CDR3 region has 15 residues. The ends lost 4 bases at V and 3 bases at J; junction bases unmatched: 5. The germline gives CDR1 SGHVS, CDR2 FQNEAQ. The CDR3, as DNA: TGTGCCAGCAGCTCAATCAGGGGGCCCAATCAGCCCCAGCATTTT. Translating it yields CASSSIRGPNQPQHF.

This clone was observed once. The chain uses TRBV9 and TRBJ1-1; maybe TRBD1 (5 bases). The V end lost 3 bases, the J end lost 4 bases, and 16 bases lay between the germline ends. The CDR3 covers 15 residues. Germline CDR1 and CDR2: SGDLS and YYNGEE. The DNA of the CDR3 is TGTGCCAGCAGCGCGGAAGGCGCGGGGGGCACTGAAGCTTTCTTT. Protein product: CASSAEGAGGTEAFF. The full variable domain, completed using reference TRBV9 and TRBJ1-1, is DSGVTQTPKHLITATGQRVTLRCSPRSGDLSVYWYQQSLDQGLQFLIQYYNGEERAKGNILERFSAQQFPDLHSELNLSSLELGDSALYFCASSAEGAGGTEAFFGQGTRLTVV.

The chain joins TRBV5-6 to TRBJ2-2; tentatively, D is TRBD1 (5 bases). Looked up from germline, CDR1 is SGHDT and CDR2 is YYEEEE. This CDR3 has 17 residues. V was shortened by 2 bases and J by 1 base, with 15 bases between the two germline ends. The DNA for the CDR3 is TGTGCCAGCAGCTTAGCTCTGACAGTGTTGAACACCGGGGAGCTGTTTTTT. Translated: CASSLALTVLNTGELFF. Complete variable domain (other parts from reference TRBV5-6 and TRBJ2-2): DAGVTQSPTHLIKTRGQQVTLRCSPKSGHDTVSWYQQALGQGPQFIFQYYEEEERQRGNFPDRFSGHQFPNYSSELNVNALLLGDSALYLCASSLALTVLNTGELFFGEGSRLTVL.

The rearrangement joins TRBV6-5 to TRBJ1-1, with 11 positions matching TRBD1. Germline V CDR1 and CDR2: MNHEY, SVGAGI. Trimming cost V 2 bases and J 4 bases; bases outside gene matches: 6. CDR3 length equals 16 residues. CDR3 nucleotide sequence: TGTGCCAGCAGTTACCCATCCGGGACAGGGGGCACTGAAGCTTTCTTT. Amino acid sequence: CASSYPSGTGGTEAFF.

This clone was seen a handful of times. This chain links TRBV7-9 with TRBJ2-5; D may be TRBD2 (5 bases). Trimming left V 2 bases short and J 3 bases short, with 13 bases between. This CDR3 spans 15 amino acids. Germline lookup yields CDR1 SEHNR and CDR2 FQNEAQ (reference sequence). CDR3 coding DNA: TGTGCCAGCAGCTTATGGGAGATAGGGAAAGAGACCCAGTACTTC. This encodes CASSLWEIGKETQYF.

This clone was recorded a few times. The CDR3 DNA sequence: TGCGCCAGCAGCCAAGATCTCGGCAGGGGCAGGGAAAAACTGTTTTTT. Translated: CASSQDLGRGREKLFF. The V and J genes are TRBV4-3 and TRBJ1-4, with a tentative D call TRBD1 (6 bases). The germline V gene has CDR1 LGHNA and CDR2 YSLEER. Deletions cut 0 bases from V and 8 bases from J, with 16 bases between. The CDR3 loop spans 16 amino acids.

V and J are TRBV6-2 or TRBV6-3 and TRBJ2-7, with 8 nucleotides matching TRBD1. With 5 bases clipped from V and 0 bases from J, the junction kept 3 bases outside the gene matches. Germline CDR1 MNHEY, CDR2 SVGEGT. The CDR3 has 14 residues. The CDR3 loop is CASSRDRSSYEQYF. In DNA, the CDR3 is TGTGCCAGCAGTAGGGACAGGAGCTCCTACGAGCAGTACTTC.